These 18 T cell receptor beta chains were sequenced from one sample in a study of blood T cell repertoires in COVID-19. TCRdb's table, derived via immunoSEQ multiplex PCR, lists solely in-frame clones and lacks some. The sample shows 17,000 or so clones, about 90% of them seen only once. Material: peripheral blood. Receptors were obtained from a man in his fifties or sixties with active COVID-19.

J is TRBJ2-7 and V is TRBV11-3; 13 bases fit TRBD2. CDR1 SGHNT and CDR2 YENEEA come from the germline V gene. This CDR3 spans 17 amino acids. V gave up 1 base and J gave up 2 bases; unmatched junction bases: 5. The CDR3 DNA is TGTGCCAGCAGCTTAGCCGTTGGACTAGCGGGAGCCTACGAGCAGTACTTC. This codes for CASSLAVGLAGAYEQYF.

The rearrangement joins TRBV11-2 to TRBJ1-2; D remains unclear. The CDR3 contains 13 residues. The V end was cut by 5 bases, the J end by 8 bases, with 15 bases between. Germline lookup yields CDR1 SGHAT and CDR2 FQNNGV. The DNA of the CDR3 is TGTGCCAGCAGCGCACTATCAAAGTTAGGCTACACCTTC. The encoded protein is CASSALSKLGYTF.

The rearrangement joins TRBV6-1 to TRBJ2-1, with D perhaps TRBD2 (5 bases). The CDR3 is 18 residues long. Trimming stripped 0 bases from V and 3 bases from J, with 18 bases between. Per germline, CDR1 MNHNS and CDR2 SASEGT. The CDR3 DNA reads TGTGCCAGCAGTGAAGCCGTCCTAACTAGGGCATACTACAATGAGCAGTTCTTC. Translated, it gives CASSEAVLTRAYYNEQFF.

The chain links TRBV28 to TRBJ2-3; TRBD2 might be the D (5 bases). Germline CDR1 reads MDHEN; CDR2 reads SYDVKM. The CDR3 sequence is 12 residues long. Trimming left V 2 bases short and J 7 bases short, with 7 bases between. The CDR3 loop is CASSLRGNTQYF. Written as DNA, the CDR3 is TGTGCCAGCAGTTTACGGGGAAATACGCAGTATTTT.

The V call is TRBV29-1, the J call TRBJ2-3; 9 bases map to TRBD2. J gave up 0 bases and V 5 bases, and 6 bases lay outside the gene matches. CDR1 and CDR2 from the germline V gene are SQVTM and ANQGSEA. The CDR3 is 15 amino acids. The CDR3 nucleotides are TGCAGCGTTACAGCGGGAGGTACTAGCACAGATACGCAGTATTTT. Translated, it gives CSVTAGGTSTDTQYF.

The chain employs TRBV24-1 and TRBJ2-1; TRBD2 matches at 7 bases. Looked up from germline, CDR1 is KGHDR and CDR2 is SFDVKD. The CDR3 length is 16 residues. V shed 1 base and J 5 bases; nucleotides not matched to a gene: 7. The CDR3, as DNA: TGTGCCACCAGTGATTTCATGGGAGGGGCCAACAATGAGCAGTTCTTC. This gives the protein CATSDFMGGANNEQFF.

This clone appeared a few times. CDR3 DNA: TGTGCCAGCAGTTTTGTACAGGGCCCCCAGCATTTT. As protein: CASSFVQGPQHF. J is TRBJ1-5 and V is TRBV28, with a tentative D call TRBD1 (6 bases). CDR1 MDHEN and CDR2 SYDVKM come from the germline V gene. Trimming left V 3 bases short and J 10 bases short, with 10 bases between. The CDR3 is 12 amino acids.

The chain couples TRBV13 to TRBJ2-7, with D maybe TRBD2 (6 bases). Germline CDR1 reads PRHDT; CDR2 reads FYEKMQ (reference sequence). Trimming took 4 bases from V and 1 from J, leaving 8 bases between them. This CDR3 has 13 residues. The CDR3 DNA reads TGTGCCAGCAGCTCAGCGGGTTCCTACGAGCAGTACTTC. Protein product: CASSSAGSYEQYF.

The CDR3 spells CASSLGGSSNEQFF. The CDR3 DNA follows: TGCGCCAGCAGCTTGGGAGGGAGCTCCAATGAGCAGTTCTTC. V and J are TRBV5-1 and TRBJ2-1; D might be TRBD2 (5 bases). Trimming took 0 bases from V and 6 from J, leaving 10 bases between them. Germline lookup yields CDR1 SGHRS and CDR2 YFSETQ. The CDR3 has 14 residues.

The rearrangement joins TRBV6-5 to TRBJ1-5; 8 bases map to TRBD1. The CDR3 consists of 14 residues. Germline V CDR1 and CDR2: MNHEY, SVGAGI. The ends lost 6 bases at V and 4 bases at J; junction bases unmatched: 5. The CDR3 is CASRRTGRNQPQHF. The CDR3 DNA reads as TGTGCCAGCAGAAGGACAGGGCGTAATCAGCCCCAGCATTTT.

The V gene is TRBV11-2, the J gene TRBJ2-1, with TRBD1 matching over 11 bases. Germline CDR1 and CDR2: SGHAT and FQNNGV. The CDR3 length is 15 residues. V gave up 5 bases and J gave up 7 bases; unmatched junction bases: 7. As DNA, the CDR3 is TGTGCCAGCAGCGATCCGGGACAGGGGGGGAATGAGCAGTTCTTC. Protein: CASSDPGQGGNEQFF.

This clone was recorded once. The V gene is TRBV6-5, the J gene TRBJ2-7; D might be TRBD1 (5 bases). Germline V lookup: CDR1 MNHEY, CDR2 SVGAGI. The CDR3 runs 14 residues. V dropped 2 bases and J dropped 1 base, with 9 bases sitting between them. Written as DNA, the CDR3 is TGTGCCAGCAGTTACCGTGGGGCGTCCTACGAGCAGTACTTC. It specifies CASSYRGASYEQYF.

This chain joins TRBV24-1 and TRBJ1-1, with a tentative D call TRBD1 (6 bases). V was cut by 7 bases and J by 4 bases, with 12 bases left in between. From germline, CDR1 is KGHDR and CDR2 SFDVKD. This CDR3 region has 13 residues. The CDR3, as DNA: TGTGCCACCAGGGCCTCAGGGGTCACTGAAGCTTTCTTT. This encodes CATRASGVTEAFF.

The rearrangement joins TRBV6-2 or TRBV6-3 to TRBJ2-5, with 14 bases that match TRBD2. The CDR3 loop spans 17 amino acids. Germline V gives CDR1 MNHEY, CDR2 SVGEGT. The ends lost 0 bases at V and 3 bases at J; junction bases unmatched: 3. CDR3 region: CASSYSMGLAGEETQYF. CDR3 DNA sequence: TGTGCCAGCAGTTACTCTATGGGACTAGCGGGGGAAGAGACCCAGTACTTC.

The rearrangement uses TRBV7-8 and TRBJ2-7, with D maybe TRBD2 (6 bases). The germline CDR1 and CDR2 sequences are SGHVS and FQNEAQ. Trimming took 5 bases from V and 0 from J, leaving 14 bases between them. CDR3 size: 15 residues. The chain's CDR3 is CASSLGSGSSYEQYF. The CDR3 DNA reads as TGTGCCAGCAGCCTCGGCTCCGGGAGCTCCTACGAGCAGTACTTC.

CDR3 sequence reads: CASSPGLAYEQYF. As DNA, the CDR3 is TGCGCCAGCAGCCCGGGACTAGCCTACGAGCAGTACTTC. The chain carries TRBV4-3 and TRBJ2-7; 8 nucleotides match TRBD2. Germline trimming cut 4 bases from V and 2 bases from J; bases unmatched to any gene: 1. Germline V gene lookup returns CDR1 LGHNA and CDR2 YSLEER. CDR3 length: 13 amino acids.

V is TRBV9 and J is TRBJ2-7, with TRBD2 identical over 8 bases. This CDR3 region has 15 residues. Germline trimming cut 0 bases from V and 3 bases from J; bases unmatched to any gene: 5. Germline CDR1 and CDR2: SGDLS and YYNGEE. The CDR3 DNA follows: TGTGCCAGCAGCGTAGGTGGCGGGACTAGCTACGAGCAGTACTTC. Its protein product is CASSVGGGTSYEQYF.

The V and J genes are TRBV5-3 and TRBJ2-1, with 15 bases identical to TRBD2. TRBV5-3 is an ORF for which the function is uncertain. Trimming took 5 bases from V and 0 from J; bases not matched to a gene: 18. The CDR3 runs 22 residues. The CDR3 nucleotides read TGTGCCAGAAGTTCGGAGGGACTAGCGGGAGGCCTACCCCCTAGCTCCTACAATGAGCAGTTCTTC. Translating gives CARSSEGLAGGLPPSSYNEQFF.